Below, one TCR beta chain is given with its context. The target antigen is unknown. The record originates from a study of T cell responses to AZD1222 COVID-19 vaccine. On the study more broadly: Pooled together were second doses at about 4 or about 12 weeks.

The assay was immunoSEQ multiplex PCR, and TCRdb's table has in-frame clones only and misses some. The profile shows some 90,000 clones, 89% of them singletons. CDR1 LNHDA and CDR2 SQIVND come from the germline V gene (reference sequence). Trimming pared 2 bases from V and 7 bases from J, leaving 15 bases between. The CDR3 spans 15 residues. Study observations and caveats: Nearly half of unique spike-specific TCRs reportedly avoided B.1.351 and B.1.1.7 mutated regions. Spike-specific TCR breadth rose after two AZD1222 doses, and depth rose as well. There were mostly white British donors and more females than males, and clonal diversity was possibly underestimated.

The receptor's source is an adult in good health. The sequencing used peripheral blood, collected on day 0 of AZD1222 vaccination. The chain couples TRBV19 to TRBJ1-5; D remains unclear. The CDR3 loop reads CASSIISRREQPQHF. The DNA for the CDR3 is TGTGCCAGTAGTATAATTTCCCGACGGGAGCAGCCCCAGCATTTT.